This T cell receptor beta chain emerged from a study of shared clonotypes between healthy human individuals. The CDR3 length is 19 residues. Germline V lookup: CDR1 SGDLS, CDR2 YYNGEE. J lost 8 bases, V lost 2 bases, and 19 bases had no gene match. Whole-study findings and limits: Generation of non-shared clonotypes was less probable than generation of clonotypes shared by all four donors. Among donors, the sharing of clonotypes was expected to be influenced by sequencing depth.

In regard to this clone: Its cognate antigen is unknown.

Splitting the CD4+ cells yielded a CD45RA+ naive subset and a CD45RA-negative memory subset. Each subset's genomic DNA was shared equally among a number of immunoSEQ plates. Sequencing was performed with immunoSEQ multiplex PCR; in TCRdb, only in-frame clones are kept and a portion is missing. Of 800,000 to 1,200,000 clones detected, approximately 78% appear once; the ten largest clones hold approximately 0.5%. The V and J genes are TRBV9 and TRBJ2-1; 10 nucleotides agree with TRBD2. Input material: memory CD4+ T cells from PBMCs. Subset described: CD45RA-negative fraction. The receptor was isolated from a man aged 18 to 30 in good health. Some clones in this sample may be carry-over from other donors' samples. This CDR3 is CASSVSANLAGGPGHEQFF. The CDR3 DNA reads TGTGCCAGCAGCGTTAGTGCCAACTTAGCGGGAGGCCCCGGCCATGAGCAGTTCTTC. The full variable domain, its missing parts supplied by reference TRBV9 and TRBJ2-1, is DSGVTQTPKHLITATGQRVTLRCSPRSGDLSVYWYQQSLDQGLQFLIQYYNGEERAKGNILERFSAQQFPDLHSELNLSSLELGDSALYFCASSVSANLAGGPGHEQFFGPGTRLTVL.